This TCR beta chain emerged from a study of blood T cell repertoires in COVID-19. Germline loops: CDR1 SGHTS, CDR2 YDEGEE. This CDR3 spans 17 amino acids. The trim removed 2 bases at V and 8 bases at J, leaving 16 bases unmatched. As handled by the study authors: The authors estimated nucleated cell counts from reference gene primer amplification. Data came from immunoSEQ multiplex PCR; TCRdb stores just in-frame clones and leaves some out. The D gene and trimming were derived from the DNA, and the V and J assignments and clone size from that table. The table has around 140,000 clones, approximately 89% seen once.

V usage is TRBV5-8 and J usage is TRBJ1-5; 7 nucleotides match TRBD1. The sample comprised peripheral blood. The clonotype comes from a human donor in a cohort sampled during active COVID-19. The CDR3 region is CASSFSPGGGQGEPQHF. CDR3 DNA: TGTGCCAGCAGCTTTTCCCCCGGAGGGGGCCAAGGGGAGCCCCAGCATTTT.